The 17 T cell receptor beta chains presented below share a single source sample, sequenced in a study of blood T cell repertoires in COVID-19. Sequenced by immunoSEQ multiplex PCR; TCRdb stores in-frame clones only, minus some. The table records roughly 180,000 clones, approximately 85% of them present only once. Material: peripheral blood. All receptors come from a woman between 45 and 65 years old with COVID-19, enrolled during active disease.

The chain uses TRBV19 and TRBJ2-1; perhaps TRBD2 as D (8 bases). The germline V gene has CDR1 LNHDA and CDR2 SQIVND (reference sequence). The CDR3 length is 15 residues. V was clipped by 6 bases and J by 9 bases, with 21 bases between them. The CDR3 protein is CASSLQGTRASEQFF. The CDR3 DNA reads TGTGCCAGTAGCCTACAGGGGACTAGAGCAAGTGAGCAGTTCTTC.

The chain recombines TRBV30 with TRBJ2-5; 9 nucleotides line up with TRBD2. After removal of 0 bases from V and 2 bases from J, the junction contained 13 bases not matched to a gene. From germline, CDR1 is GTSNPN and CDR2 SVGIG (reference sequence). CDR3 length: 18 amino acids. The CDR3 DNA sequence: TGTGCCTGGAGTGTAGAGTGGAGTAGCGGGGGATTACAAGAGACCCAGTACTTC. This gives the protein CAWSVEWSSGGLQETQYF.

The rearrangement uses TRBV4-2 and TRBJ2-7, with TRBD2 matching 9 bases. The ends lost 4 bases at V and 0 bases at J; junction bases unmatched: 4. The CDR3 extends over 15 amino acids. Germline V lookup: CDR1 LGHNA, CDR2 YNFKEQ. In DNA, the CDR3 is TGTGCCAGCAGCCCCAGCGGGGGGCCCTCCTACGAGCAGTACTTC. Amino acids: CASSPSGGPSYEQYF.

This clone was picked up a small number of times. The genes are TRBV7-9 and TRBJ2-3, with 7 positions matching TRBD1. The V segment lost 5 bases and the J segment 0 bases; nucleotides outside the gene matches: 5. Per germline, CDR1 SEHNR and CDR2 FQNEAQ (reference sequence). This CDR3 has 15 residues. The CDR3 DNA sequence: TGTGCCAGCAGCCTCGGACAGGTTAGCACAGATACGCAGTATTTT. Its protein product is CASSLGQVSTDTQYF.

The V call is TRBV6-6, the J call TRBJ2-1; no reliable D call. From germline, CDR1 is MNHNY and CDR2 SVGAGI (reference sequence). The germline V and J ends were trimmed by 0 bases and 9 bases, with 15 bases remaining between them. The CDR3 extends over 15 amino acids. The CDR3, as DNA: TGTGCCAGCAGTTACTCGTTTGGTGCTGCGAGTGAGCAGTTCTTC. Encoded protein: CASSYSFGAASEQFF.

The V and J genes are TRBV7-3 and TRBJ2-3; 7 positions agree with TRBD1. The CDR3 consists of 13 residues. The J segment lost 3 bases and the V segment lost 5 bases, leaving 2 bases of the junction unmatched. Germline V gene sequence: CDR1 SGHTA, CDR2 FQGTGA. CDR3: CASSKQGTDTQYF. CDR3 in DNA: TGTGCCAGCAGCAAACAGGGGACAGATACGCAGTATTTT.

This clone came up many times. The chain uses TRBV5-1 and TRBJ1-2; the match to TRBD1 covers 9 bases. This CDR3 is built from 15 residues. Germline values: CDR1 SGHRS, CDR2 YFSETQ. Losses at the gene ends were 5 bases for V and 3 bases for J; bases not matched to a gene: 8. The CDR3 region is CASRAEQGAYYGYTF. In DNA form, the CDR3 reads TGCGCCAGCAGGGCTGAACAGGGGGCCTACTATGGCTACACCTTC.

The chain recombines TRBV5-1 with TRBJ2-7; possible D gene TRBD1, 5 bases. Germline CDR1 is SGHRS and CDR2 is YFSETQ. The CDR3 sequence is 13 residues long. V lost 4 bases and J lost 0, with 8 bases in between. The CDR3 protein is CASSPDNSYEQYF. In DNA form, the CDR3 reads TGCGCCAGCAGCCCGGACAACTCCTACGAGCAGTACTTC. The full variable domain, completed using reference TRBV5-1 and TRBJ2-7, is KAGVTQTPRYLIKTRGQQVTLSCSPISGHRSVSWYQQTPGQGLQFLFEYFSETQRNKGNFPGRFSGRQFSNSRSEMNVSTLELGDSALYLCASSPDNSYEQYFGPGTRLTVT.

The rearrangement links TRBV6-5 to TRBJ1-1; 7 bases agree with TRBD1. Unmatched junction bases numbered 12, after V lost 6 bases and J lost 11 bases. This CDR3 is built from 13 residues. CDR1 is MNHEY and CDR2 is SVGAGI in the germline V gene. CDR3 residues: CASRQGWPDVAFF. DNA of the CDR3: TGTGCCAGCAGACAGGGGTGGCCAGACGTTGCTTTCTTT.

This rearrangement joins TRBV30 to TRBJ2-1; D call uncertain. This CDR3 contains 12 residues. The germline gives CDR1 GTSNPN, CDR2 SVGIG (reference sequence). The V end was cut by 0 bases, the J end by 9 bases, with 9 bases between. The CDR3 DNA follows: TGTGCCTGGAGTGTAATCGCGTTTGAGCAGTTCTTC. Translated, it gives CAWSVIAFEQFF.

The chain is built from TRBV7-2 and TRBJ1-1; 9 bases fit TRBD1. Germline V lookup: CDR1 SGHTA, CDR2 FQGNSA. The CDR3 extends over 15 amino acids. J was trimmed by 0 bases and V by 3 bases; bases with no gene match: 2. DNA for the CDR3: TGTGCCAGCAGCTTGGGGACAGGGATGAACACTGAAGCTTTCTTT. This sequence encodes CASSLGTGMNTEAFF.

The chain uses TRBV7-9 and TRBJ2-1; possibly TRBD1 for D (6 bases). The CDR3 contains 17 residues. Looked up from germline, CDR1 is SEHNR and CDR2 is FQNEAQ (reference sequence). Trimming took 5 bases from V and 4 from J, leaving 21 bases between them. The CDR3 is CASSLRGYQGVYNEQFF. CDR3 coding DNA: TGTGCCAGCAGCCTCAGGGGCTACCAGGGTGTGTACAATGAGCAGTTCTTC.

CDR3 DNA: TGTGCCAGCAGCTTGGCCGGTTGGGGCCCCGGGGAGCTGTTTTTT. This encodes CASSLAGWGPGELFF. This chain uses TRBV5-6 with TRBJ2-2, with a tentative D call TRBD1 (5 bases). CDR1 is SGHDT, CDR2 YYEEEE, per germline. The CDR3 consists of 15 residues. V was cut by 0 bases and J by 6 bases, with 12 bases left in between.

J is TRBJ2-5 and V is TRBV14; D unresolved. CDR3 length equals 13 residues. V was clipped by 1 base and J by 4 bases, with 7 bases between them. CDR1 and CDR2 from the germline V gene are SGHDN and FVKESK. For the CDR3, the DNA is TGTGCCAGCAGCCAAGGATTCGGAGAGACCCAGTACTTC. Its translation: CASSQGFGETQYF.

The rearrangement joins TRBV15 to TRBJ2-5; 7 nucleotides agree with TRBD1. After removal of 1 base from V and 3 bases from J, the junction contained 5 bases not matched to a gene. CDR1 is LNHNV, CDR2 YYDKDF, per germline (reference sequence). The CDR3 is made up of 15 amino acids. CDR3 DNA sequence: TGTGCCACCAGCAGAGTGGGGACAGAAGAAGAGACCCAGTACTTC. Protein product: CATSRVGTEEETQYF.

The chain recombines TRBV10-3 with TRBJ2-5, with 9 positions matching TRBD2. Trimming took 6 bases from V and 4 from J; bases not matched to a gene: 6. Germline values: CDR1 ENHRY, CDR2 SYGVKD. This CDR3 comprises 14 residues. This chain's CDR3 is CAIRAGLAGETQYF. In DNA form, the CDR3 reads TGTGCCATCAGGGCGGGACTAGCAGGAGAGACCCAGTACTTC.

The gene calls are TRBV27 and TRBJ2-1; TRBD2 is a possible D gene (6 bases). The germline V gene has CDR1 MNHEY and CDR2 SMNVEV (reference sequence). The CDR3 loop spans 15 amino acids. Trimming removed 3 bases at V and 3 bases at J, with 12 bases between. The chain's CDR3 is CASSFDAGRYNEQFF. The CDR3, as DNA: TGTGCCAGCAGTTTTGATGCGGGGCGCTACAATGAGCAGTTCTTC.